What follows are 5 T cell receptor beta chains derived from one specimen sequenced in a study of blood T cell repertoires in COVID-19. The method was immunoSEQ multiplex PCR; TCRdb's version includes in-frame clones alone and lacks a portion of them. The sample lists about 76,000 clones, around 91% occurring once. Sequencing used peripheral blood. These TCRs come from a human donor in a cohort sampled during active COVID-19.

The chain has TRBV19 and TRBJ2-3; 8 bases agree with TRBD2. The CDR3 is 17 residues long. Looked up from germline, CDR1 is LNHDA and CDR2 is SQIVND (reference sequence). The trim removed 5 bases at V and 4 bases at J, leaving 14 bases unmatched. The CDR3 DNA is TGTGCCAGTAGTGTCCCTCGGGGGGGTCCCTTCGCAGATACGCAGTATTTT. Translating gives CASSVPRGGPFADTQYF.

V and J are TRBV10-1 and TRBJ1-4, with TRBD1 as a possible D gene (5 bases). V lost 6 bases, J lost 3 bases, and 26 bases lay in between. This CDR3 has 19 residues. From germline, CDR1 is WNHNN and CDR2 SYGVQD (reference sequence). CDR3 sequence reads: CASSSNIIAGIFANEKLFF. CDR3 DNA sequence: TGCGCCAGCAGCTCCAACATAATTGCAGGGATATTTGCTAATGAAAAACTGTTTTTT.

V and J are TRBV18 and TRBJ2-7; tentatively, D is TRBD1 (6 bases). The CDR3 has 14 amino acids. Per the germline V gene, CDR1 is KGHSH and CDR2 is LQKENI. Trimming stripped 3 bases from V and 4 bases from J, with 13 bases between. CDR3 DNA: TGTGCCAGCTCACCCCGCCGGGACACATACGAGCAGTACTTC. This codes for CASSPRRDTYEQYF.

V gene TRBV10-3 combines with J gene TRBJ2-5; D not certain. The V end lost 6 bases, the J end lost 0 bases, and 2 bases lay between the germline ends. CDR1 ENHRY and CDR2 SYGVKD come from the germline V gene. CDR3 length equals 11 residues. Here the CDR3 reads CAISDQETQYF. CDR3 DNA: TGTGCCATCAGCGACCAAGAGACCCAGTACTTC.

This rearrangement joins TRBV19 to TRBJ1-5, with 9 bases lining up with TRBD1. Per germline, CDR1 LNHDA and CDR2 SQIVND (reference sequence). The CDR3 runs 16 residues. The junction had 8 bases not matched to a gene; V was cut back by 3 bases and J by 5 bases. This CDR3 reads CASSMGTGYGDQPQHF. Here the CDR3 DNA reads TGTGCCAGTAGTATGGGGACAGGGTACGGGGATCAGCCCCAGCATTTT.